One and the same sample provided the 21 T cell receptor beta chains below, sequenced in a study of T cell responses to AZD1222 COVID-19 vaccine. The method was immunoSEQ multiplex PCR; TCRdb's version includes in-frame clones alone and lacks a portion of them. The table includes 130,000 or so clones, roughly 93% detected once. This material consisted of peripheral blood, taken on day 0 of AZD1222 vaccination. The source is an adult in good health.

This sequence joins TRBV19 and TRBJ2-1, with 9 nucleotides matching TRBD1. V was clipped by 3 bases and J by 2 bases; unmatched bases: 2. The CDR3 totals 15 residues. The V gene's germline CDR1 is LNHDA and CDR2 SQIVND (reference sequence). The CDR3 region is CASSMGTGTYNEQFF. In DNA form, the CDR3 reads TGTGCCAGTAGTATGGGGACAGGGACCTACAATGAGCAGTTCTTC. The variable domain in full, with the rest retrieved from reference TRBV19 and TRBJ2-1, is DGGITQSPKYLFRKEGQNVTLSCEQNLNHDAMYWYRQDPGQGLRLIYYSQIVNDFQKGDIAEGYSVSREKKESFPLTVTSAQKNPTAFYLCASSMGTGTYNEQFFGPGTRLTVL.

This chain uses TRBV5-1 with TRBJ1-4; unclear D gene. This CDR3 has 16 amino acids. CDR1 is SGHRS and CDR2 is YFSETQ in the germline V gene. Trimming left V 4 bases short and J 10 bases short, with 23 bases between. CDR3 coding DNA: TGCGCCAGCAGCCGGGGATCGGTGGGAGGATTGGGAAAACTGTTTTTT. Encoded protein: CASSRGSVGGLGKLFF.

In nucleotides, the CDR3 is TGTGCCAGCACCGCCCGGGCCGCAACTAATGAAAAACTGTTTTTT. Translated, it gives CASTARAATNEKLFF. The V call is TRBV27, the J call TRBJ1-4, with no clear D. Looked up from germline, CDR1 is MNHEY and CDR2 is SMNVEV (reference sequence). The CDR3 totals 15 residues. V lost 7 bases to trimming and J lost 0 bases, with 12 bases between them.

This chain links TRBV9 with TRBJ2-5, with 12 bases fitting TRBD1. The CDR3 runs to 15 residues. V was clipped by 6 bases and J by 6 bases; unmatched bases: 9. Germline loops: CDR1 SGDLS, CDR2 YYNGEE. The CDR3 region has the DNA TGTGCCAGCACCCCGGGGACAGGGGGCGTCCAGACCCAGTACTTC. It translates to CASTPGTGGVQTQYF.

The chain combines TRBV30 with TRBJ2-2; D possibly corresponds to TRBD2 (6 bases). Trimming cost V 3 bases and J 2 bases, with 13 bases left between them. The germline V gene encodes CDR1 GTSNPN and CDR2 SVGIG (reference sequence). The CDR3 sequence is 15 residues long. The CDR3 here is CAWSSGDVNTGELFF. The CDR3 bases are TGTGCCTGGAGCTCGGGGGACGTAAACACCGGGGAGCTGTTTTTT.

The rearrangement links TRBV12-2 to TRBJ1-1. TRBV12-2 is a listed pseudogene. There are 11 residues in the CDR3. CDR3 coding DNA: TGTGCAAGTCGCCCGGGGACTGAAGCTTTCTTT. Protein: CASRPGTEAFF.

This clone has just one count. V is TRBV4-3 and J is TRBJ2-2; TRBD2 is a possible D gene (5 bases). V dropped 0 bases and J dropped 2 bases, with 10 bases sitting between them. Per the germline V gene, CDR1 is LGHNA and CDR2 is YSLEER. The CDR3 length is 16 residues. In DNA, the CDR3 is TGCGCCAGCAGCCAAGATCAGAGGGTTAACACCGGGGAGCTGTTTTTT. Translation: CASSQDQRVNTGELFF.

CDR3 nucleotide sequence: TGTGCCAGCAGTCCACGACGGAGCACAGATACGCAGTATTTT. It encodes CASSPRRSTDTQYF. The chain has TRBV27 and TRBJ2-3; D unresolved. CDR1 and CDR2 (germline): MNHEY, SMNVEV (reference sequence). This CDR3 contains 14 residues. V was trimmed by 5 bases and J by 0 bases, leaving 9 bases between them.

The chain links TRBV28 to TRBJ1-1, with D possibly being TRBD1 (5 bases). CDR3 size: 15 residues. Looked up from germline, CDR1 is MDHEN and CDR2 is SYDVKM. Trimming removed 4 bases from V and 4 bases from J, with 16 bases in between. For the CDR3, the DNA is TGTGCCAGCAGTTCCCCTCGATGGGGGGGCACTGAAGCTTTCTTT. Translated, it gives CASSSPRWGGTEAFF.

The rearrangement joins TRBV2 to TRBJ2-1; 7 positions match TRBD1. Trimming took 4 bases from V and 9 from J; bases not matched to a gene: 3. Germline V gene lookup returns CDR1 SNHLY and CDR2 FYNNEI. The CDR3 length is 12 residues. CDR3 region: CASSVRGLEQFF. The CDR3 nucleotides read TGTGCCAGCAGTGTGAGGGGGCTTGAGCAGTTCTTC.

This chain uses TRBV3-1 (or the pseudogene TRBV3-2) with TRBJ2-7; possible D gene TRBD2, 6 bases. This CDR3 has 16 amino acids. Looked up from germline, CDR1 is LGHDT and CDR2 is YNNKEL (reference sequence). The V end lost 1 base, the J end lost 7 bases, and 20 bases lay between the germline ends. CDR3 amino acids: CASSQGRALDAGEQYF. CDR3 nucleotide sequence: TGTGCCAGCAGCCAAGGTAGGGCCCTAGATGCGGGAGAGCAGTACTTC.

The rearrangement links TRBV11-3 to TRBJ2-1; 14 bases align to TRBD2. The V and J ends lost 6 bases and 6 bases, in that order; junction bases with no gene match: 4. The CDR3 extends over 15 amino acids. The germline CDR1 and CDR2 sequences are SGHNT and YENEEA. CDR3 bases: TGTGCCAGCAGTTGGACTAGCGGGAGGTTCAATGAGCAGTTCTTC. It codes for CASSWTSGRFNEQFF.

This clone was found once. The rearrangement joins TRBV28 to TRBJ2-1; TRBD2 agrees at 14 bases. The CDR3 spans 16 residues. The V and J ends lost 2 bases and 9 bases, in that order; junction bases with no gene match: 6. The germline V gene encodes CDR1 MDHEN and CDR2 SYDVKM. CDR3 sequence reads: CASSLEGLAGGSEQFF. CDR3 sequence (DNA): TGTGCCAGCAGTTTAGAAGGACTAGCGGGAGGAAGTGAGCAGTTCTTC.

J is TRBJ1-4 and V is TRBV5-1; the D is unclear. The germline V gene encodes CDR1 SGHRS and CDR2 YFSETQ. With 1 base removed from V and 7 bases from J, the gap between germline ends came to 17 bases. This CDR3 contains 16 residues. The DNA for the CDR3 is TGCGCCAGCAGCTTGAATAGGGCTGAGGTGGGTGAAAAACTGTTTTTT. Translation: CASSLNRAEVGEKLFF.

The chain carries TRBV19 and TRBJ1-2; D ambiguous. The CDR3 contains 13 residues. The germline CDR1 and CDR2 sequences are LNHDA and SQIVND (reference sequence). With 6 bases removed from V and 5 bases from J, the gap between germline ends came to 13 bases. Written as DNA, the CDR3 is TGTGCCAGTAGCCCCGACGGGATTTATGGCTACACCTTC. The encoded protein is CASSPDGIYGYTF.

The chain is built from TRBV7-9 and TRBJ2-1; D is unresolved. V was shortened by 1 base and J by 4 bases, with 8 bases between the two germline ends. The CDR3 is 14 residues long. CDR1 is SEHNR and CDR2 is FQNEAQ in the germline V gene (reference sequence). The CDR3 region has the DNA TGTGCCAGCAGCTTAGTGGGTGGATACAATGAGCAGTTCTTC. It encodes CASSLVGGYNEQFF.

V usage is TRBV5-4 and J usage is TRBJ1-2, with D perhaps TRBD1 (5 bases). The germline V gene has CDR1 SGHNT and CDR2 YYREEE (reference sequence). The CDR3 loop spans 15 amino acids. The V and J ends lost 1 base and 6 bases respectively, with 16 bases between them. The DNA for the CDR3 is TGTGCCAGCAGCTTGTACGTTCTCCAGGGAGATGGCTACACCTTC. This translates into CASSLYVLQGDGYTF. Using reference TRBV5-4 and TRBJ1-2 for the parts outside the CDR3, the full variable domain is ETGVTQSPTHLIKTRGQQVTLRCSSQSGHNTVSWYQQALGQGPQFIFQYYREEENGRGNFPPRFSGLQFPNYSSELNVNALELDDSALYLCASSLYVLQGDGYTFGSGTRLTVV.

The CDR3 coding sequence is TGTGCCAGCAGCGTAGGGGACAGGGCCTGGGATCAGCCCCAGCATTTT. It codes for CASSVGDRAWDQPQHF. J is TRBJ1-5 and V is TRBV9; TRBD1 aligns across 9 bases. V lost 0 bases and J lost 5; bases outside the gene matches: 6. Germline loops: CDR1 SGDLS, CDR2 YYNGEE. The CDR3 runs to 16 residues.

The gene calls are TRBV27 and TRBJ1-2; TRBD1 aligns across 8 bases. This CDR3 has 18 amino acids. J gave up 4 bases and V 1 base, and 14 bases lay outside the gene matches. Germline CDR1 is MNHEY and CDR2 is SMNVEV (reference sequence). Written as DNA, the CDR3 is TGTGCCAGCAGTTTATGGGGGGACAGGACGATTGAGAGCTATGGCTACACCTTC. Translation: CASSLWGDRTIESYGYTF.

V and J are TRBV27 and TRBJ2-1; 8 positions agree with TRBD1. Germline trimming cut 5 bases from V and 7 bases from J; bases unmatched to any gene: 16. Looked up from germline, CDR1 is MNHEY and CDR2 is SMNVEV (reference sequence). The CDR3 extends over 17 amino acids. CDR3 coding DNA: TGTGCCAGCAGTCCGGGACAGGCTACAGCTCCTAGGAATGAGCAGTTCTTC. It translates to CASSPGQATAPRNEQFF.

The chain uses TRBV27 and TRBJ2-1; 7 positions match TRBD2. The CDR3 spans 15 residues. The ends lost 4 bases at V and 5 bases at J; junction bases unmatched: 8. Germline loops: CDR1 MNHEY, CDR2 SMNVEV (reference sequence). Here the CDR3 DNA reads TGTGCCAGCAGTTCCCTTGGGGGGGAAAACAATGAGCAGTTCTTC. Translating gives CASSSLGGENNEQFF.